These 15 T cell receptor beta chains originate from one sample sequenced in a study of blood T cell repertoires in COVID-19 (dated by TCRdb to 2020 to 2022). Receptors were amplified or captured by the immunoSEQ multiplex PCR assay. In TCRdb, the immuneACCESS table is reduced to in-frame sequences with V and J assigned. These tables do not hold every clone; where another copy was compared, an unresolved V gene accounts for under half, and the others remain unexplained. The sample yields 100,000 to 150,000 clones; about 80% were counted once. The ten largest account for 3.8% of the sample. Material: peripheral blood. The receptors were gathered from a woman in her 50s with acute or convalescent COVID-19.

In DNA, the CDR3 is TGTGCCAGCAGCCCCTTTGAGGGGACAAACACCGGGGAGCTGTTTTTT. Translating gives CASSPFEGTNTGELFF. This chain uses TRBV11-2 with TRBJ2-2, with a possible D match to TRBD1 (6 bases). Germline V gene lookup returns CDR1 SGHAT and CDR2 FQNNGV. Trimming removed 5 bases from V and 2 bases from J, with 15 bases in between. CDR3 length: 16 amino acids.

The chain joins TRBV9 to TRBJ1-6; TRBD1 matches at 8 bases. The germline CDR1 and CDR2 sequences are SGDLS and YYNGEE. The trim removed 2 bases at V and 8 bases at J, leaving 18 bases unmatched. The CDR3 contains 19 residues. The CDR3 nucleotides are TGTGCCAGCAGCGTTCGGGCAGGGGGCGGTGTAACGTCAGATTCACCCCTCCACTTT. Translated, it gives CASSVRAGGGVTSDSPLHF.

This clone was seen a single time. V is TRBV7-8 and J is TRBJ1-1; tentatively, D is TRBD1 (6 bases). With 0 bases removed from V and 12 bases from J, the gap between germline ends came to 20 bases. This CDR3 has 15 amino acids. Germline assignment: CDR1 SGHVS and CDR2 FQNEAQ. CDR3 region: CASSLAFSDSGKTFF. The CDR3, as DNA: TGTGCCAGCAGCTTAGCGTTTTCGGACAGTGGGAAGACTTTCTTT.

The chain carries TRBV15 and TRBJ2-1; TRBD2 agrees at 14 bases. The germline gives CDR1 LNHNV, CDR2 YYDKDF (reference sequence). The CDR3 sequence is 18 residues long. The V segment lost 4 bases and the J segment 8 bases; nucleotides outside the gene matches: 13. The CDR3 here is CATSMMGRTSGGQDEQFF. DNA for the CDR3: TGTGCCACCAGCATGATGGGGAGGACTAGCGGGGGGCAGGATGAGCAGTTCTTC.

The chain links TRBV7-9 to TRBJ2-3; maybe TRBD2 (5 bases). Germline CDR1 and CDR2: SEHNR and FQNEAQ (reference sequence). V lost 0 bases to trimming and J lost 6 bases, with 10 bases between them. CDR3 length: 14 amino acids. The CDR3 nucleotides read TGTGCCAGCAGCTTAGCGGGAGTGGGGGATACGCAGTATTTT. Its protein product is CASSLAGVGDTQYF.

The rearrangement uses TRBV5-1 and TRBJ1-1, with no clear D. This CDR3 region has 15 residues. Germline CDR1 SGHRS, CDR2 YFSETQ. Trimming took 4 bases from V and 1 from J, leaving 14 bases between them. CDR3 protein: CASSPGSTRNTEAFF. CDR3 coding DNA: TGCGCCAGCAGCCCGGGGTCGACGAGGAACACTGAAGCTTTCTTT.

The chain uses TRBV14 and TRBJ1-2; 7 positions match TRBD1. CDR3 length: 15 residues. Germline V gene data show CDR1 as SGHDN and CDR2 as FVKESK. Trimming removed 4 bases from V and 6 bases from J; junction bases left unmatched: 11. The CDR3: CASSPSDRVGDGYTF. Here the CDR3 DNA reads TGTGCCAGCAGCCCGTCCGACAGGGTGGGAGATGGCTACACCTTC.

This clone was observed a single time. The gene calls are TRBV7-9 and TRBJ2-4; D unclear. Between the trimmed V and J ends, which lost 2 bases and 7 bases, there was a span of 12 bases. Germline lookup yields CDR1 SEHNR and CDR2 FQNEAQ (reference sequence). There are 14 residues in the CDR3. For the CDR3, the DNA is TGTGCCAGCAGCTTACAGGCAGGAACGAACATTCAGTACTTC. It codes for CASSLQAGTNIQYF.

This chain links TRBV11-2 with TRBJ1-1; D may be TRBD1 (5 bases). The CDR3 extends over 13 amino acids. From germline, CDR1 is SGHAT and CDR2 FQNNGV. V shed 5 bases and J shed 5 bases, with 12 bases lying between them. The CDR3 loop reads CASSPREGTEAFF. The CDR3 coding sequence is TGTGCCAGCAGCCCCAGGGAAGGTACTGAAGCTTTCTTT.

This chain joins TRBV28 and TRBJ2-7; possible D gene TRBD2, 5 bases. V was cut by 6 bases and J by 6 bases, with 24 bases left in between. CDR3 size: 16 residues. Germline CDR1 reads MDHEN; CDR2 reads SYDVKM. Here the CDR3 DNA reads TGTGCCAGCAGCCACCATCTAACAGCTCTACGGGGCGAGCAGTACTTC. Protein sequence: CASSHHLTALRGEQYF.

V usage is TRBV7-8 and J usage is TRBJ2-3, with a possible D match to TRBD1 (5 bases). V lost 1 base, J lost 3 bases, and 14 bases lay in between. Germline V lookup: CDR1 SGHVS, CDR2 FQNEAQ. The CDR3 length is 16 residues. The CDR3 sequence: CASSLVAGLVTDTQYF. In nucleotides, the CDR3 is TGTGCCAGCAGCTTAGTGGCAGGGTTGGTGACAGATACGCAGTATTTT.

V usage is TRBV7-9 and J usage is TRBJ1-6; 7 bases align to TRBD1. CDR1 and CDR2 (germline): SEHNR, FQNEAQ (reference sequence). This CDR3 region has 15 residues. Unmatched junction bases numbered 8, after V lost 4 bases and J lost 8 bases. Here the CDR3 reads CASSSMTGLDSPLHF. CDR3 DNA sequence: TGTGCCAGCAGCTCCATGACAGGGTTGGATTCACCCCTCCACTTT.

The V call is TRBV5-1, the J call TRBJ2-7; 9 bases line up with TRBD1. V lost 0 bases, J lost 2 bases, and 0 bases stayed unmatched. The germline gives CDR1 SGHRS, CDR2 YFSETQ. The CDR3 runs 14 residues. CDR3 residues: CASSLGTGAYEQYF. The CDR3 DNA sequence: TGCGCCAGCAGCTTGGGGACAGGGGCCTACGAGCAGTACTTC. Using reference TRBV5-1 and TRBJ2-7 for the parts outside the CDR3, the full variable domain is KAGVTQTPRYLIKTRGQQVTLSCSPISGHRSVSWYQQTPGQGLQFLFEYFSETQRNKGNFPGRFSGRQFSNSRSEMNVSTLELGDSALYLCASSLGTGAYEQYFGPGTRLTVT.

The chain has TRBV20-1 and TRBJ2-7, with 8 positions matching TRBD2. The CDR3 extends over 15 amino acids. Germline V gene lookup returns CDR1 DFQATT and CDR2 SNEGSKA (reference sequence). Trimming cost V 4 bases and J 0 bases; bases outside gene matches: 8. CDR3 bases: TGCAGTGCTAATGATTTTACTAGCGGCTCCTACGAGCAGTACTTC. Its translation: CSANDFTSGSYEQYF.

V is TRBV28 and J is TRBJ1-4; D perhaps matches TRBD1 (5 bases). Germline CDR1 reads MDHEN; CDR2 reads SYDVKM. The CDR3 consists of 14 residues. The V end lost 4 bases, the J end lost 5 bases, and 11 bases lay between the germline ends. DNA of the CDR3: TGTGCCAGCAGTTCCCTGGCAGGGAATGAAAAACTGTTTTTT. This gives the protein CASSSLAGNEKLFF.